A single sample is the source of the 10 T cell receptor beta chains below, sequenced in a study of blood T cell repertoires in COVID-19. The data were produced by immunoSEQ multiplex PCR, yet TCRdb's version contains in-frame clones alone and is incomplete. The sample has tens of thousands of clones, roughly nine tenths seen once. Sequencing was carried out using peripheral blood. The receptors shown here come from a man aged 70 or older with active COVID-19.

The chain recombines TRBV18 with TRBJ1-4; perhaps TRBD1 as D (6 bases). The V gene's germline CDR1 is KGHSH and CDR2 LQKENI. With 6 bases removed from V and 7 bases from J, the gap between germline ends came to 21 bases. This CDR3 spans 16 amino acids. The CDR3 sequence: CASSGGAPQGGEKLFF. In nucleotides, the CDR3 is TGTGCCAGCTCCGGGGGGGCCCCCCAAGGGGGTGAAAAACTGTTTTTT. Together with reference TRBV18 and TRBJ1-4, the CDR3 gives the full variable domain: NAGVMQNPRHLVRRRGQEARLRCSPMKGHSHVYWYRQLPEEGLKFMVYLQKENIIDESGMPKERFSAEFPKEGPSILRIQQVVRGDSAAYFCASSGGAPQGGEKLFFGSGTQLSVL.

V gene TRBV30 combines with J gene TRBJ2-1; 7 bases map to TRBD2. The germline V gene encodes CDR1 GTSNPN and CDR2 SVGIG (reference sequence). V lost 6 bases, J lost 8 bases, and 16 bases stayed unmatched. This CDR3 spans 15 amino acids. The CDR3 DNA is TGTGCCTGCCACCGAAATAGCGGGCTAGTGGATGAGCAGTTCTTC. It specifies CACHRNSGLVDEQFF. Combining the CDR3 with reference TRBV30 and TRBJ2-1 gives the whole variable domain SQTIHQWPATLVQPVGSPLSLECTVEGTSNPNLYWYRQAAGRGLQLLFYSVGIGQISSEVPQNLSASRPQDRQFILSSKKLLLSDSGFYLCACHRNSGLVDEQFFGPGTRLTVL.

The chain recombines TRBV3-1 (or the pseudogene TRBV3-2) with TRBJ2-3, with D maybe TRBD1 (5 bases). V was pared by 4 bases and J by 2 bases, with 13 bases between. The V gene's germline CDR1 is LGHDT and CDR2 YNNKEL (reference sequence). This CDR3 comprises 15 residues. In DNA, the CDR3 is TGTGCCAGCAGCCCTACCCGACAGCACACAGATACGCAGTATTTT. It translates to CASSPTRQHTDTQYF.

The gene calls are TRBV21-1 and TRBJ2-7; the table assigns TRBD1, which was not confirmed against the DNA. TRBV21-1 counts as a pseudogene. This CDR3 is 14 amino acids long. In nucleotides, the CDR3 is TGTGCCACCGCCGGCGGGACAGGCTCCTACGAGCAGTACTTC. This translates into CATAGGTGSYEQYF.

This sequence joins TRBV7-3 and TRBJ2-2; 10 bases agree with TRBD1. The trim removed 8 bases at V and 7 bases at J, leaving 4 bases unmatched. Germline values: CDR1 SGHTA, CDR2 FQGTGA. The CDR3 loop spans 13 amino acids. CDR3 bases: TGTGCCAGCGGGACAGGGGTTGGCGGGGAGCTGTTTTTT. Protein sequence: CASGTGVGGELFF.

V gene TRBV4-1 combines with J gene TRBJ2-1, with a possible D match to TRBD2 (6 bases). The CDR3 runs 17 residues. CDR1 MGHRA and CDR2 YSYEKL come from the germline V gene. Trimming took off 0 bases at V and 2 bases at J, with 14 bases between the two ends. The CDR3 region is CASSQDRTGAAYNEQFF. The CDR3 DNA reads as TGCGCCAGCAGCCAAGATCGCACGGGAGCGGCCTACAATGAGCAGTTCTTC.

This clone has only one observation. V is TRBV10-2 and J is TRBJ2-2, with D possibly matching TRBD2 (6 bases). This CDR3 has 15 amino acids. The germline V gene has CDR1 WSHSY and CDR2 SAAADI. Trimming removed 7 bases from V and 8 bases from J, with 20 bases in between. CDR3 DNA: TGCGCCAGCACCCCCCCGGGGCGGGGCGGGGGGGAGCTGTTTTTT. Amino acids: CASTPPGRGGGELFF.

V is TRBV7-3 and J is TRBJ2-3; 8 bases are a match to TRBD1. The CDR3 has 15 residues. Germline V gives CDR1 SGHTA, CDR2 FQGTGA. J gave up 2 bases and V 5 bases, and 6 bases lay outside the gene matches. The CDR3 bases are TGTGCCAGCAGCCCCGACAGGGGATACACAGATACGCAGTATTTT. It is translated as CASSPDRGYTDTQYF.

The gene calls are TRBV13 and TRBJ2-5; 8 bases align to TRBD1. Unmatched junction bases numbered 9, after V lost 4 bases and J lost 5 bases. The CDR3 extends over 15 amino acids. The germline CDR1 and CDR2 sequences are PRHDT and FYEKMQ (reference sequence). In nucleotides, the CDR3 is TGTGCCAGCAGCTCCCCGACAGGGGTGGGGGAGACCCAGTACTTC. It yields the protein CASSSPTGVGETQYF.

The V call is TRBV18, the J call TRBJ2-5; no clear D gene. Looked up from germline, CDR1 is KGHSH and CDR2 is LQKENI. With 6 bases removed from V and 9 bases from J, the gap between germline ends came to 11 bases. The CDR3 spans 11 residues. CDR3 loop: CASSPAAAQYF. As DNA, the CDR3 is TGTGCCAGCTCTCCGGCCGCGGCCCAGTACTTC.